Below are 21 T cell receptor beta chains sequenced from a single sample in a study of shared clonotypes between healthy human individuals. Method: immunoSEQ multiplex PCR; TCRdb's copy keeps in-frame clones and lacks some. The data contain 85,000 to 100,000 clones, about two thirds of them seen just once; the ten biggest clones take up less than 55%. The sample consisted of memory CD8+ T cells sorted from blood. The subset denotes: CD45RO+ cells pooled with CCR7-negative TemRA cells. The source is a man aged 25 to 40 in good health.

In this sample, this clone turned up a few times. The genes are TRBV7-9 and TRBJ2-3, with TRBD1 as a possible D gene (5 bases). Germline V gene data show CDR1 as SEHNR and CDR2 as FQNEAQ (reference sequence). This CDR3 has 17 residues. V lost 6 bases and J lost 13, with 32 bases in between. The CDR3 here is CASRGSETVGRPASKYF. Here the CDR3 DNA reads TGTGCCAGCAGGGGCTCCGAGACAGTCGGCCGCCCTGCGTCAAAGTATTTT.

This chain joins TRBV27 and TRBJ2-7; TRBD2 matches at 11 bases. V shed 6 bases and J 7 bases; nucleotides not matched to a gene: 14. Per the germline V gene, CDR1 is MNHEY and CDR2 is SMNVEV (reference sequence). There are 16 residues in the CDR3. CDR3: CASSPSLLAGAREQYF. The CDR3 DNA follows: TGTGCCAGCAGCCCATCGCTACTAGCGGGAGCTAGGGAGCAGTACTTC.

The V gene is TRBV5-1, the J gene TRBJ2-3; tentatively, D is TRBD2 (6 bases). In germline, CDR1 is SGHRS, CDR2 YFSETQ. This CDR3 has 15 residues. With 3 bases removed from V and 0 bases from J, the gap between germline ends came to 11 bases. This chain's CDR3 is CASSSLSGSTDTQYF. DNA for the CDR3: TGCGCCAGCAGCTCTCTTAGCGGAAGCACAGATACGCAGTATTTT.

This clone was found many times. This chain uses TRBV6-1 with TRBJ2-7, with TRBD1 matching 7 bases. This CDR3 region has 15 residues. The trim removed 7 bases at V and 0 bases at J, leaving 9 bases unmatched. Germline assignment: CDR1 MNHNS and CDR2 SASEGT. CDR3 sequence: CASTETGSGSYEQYF. Written as DNA, the CDR3 is TGTGCCAGCACGGAGACAGGGAGCGGCTCCTACGAGCAGTACTTC.

The chain employs TRBV28 and TRBJ2-3, with no clear D. This CDR3 is built from 12 residues. Germline V gives CDR1 MDHEN, CDR2 SYDVKM. The V gene lost 7 bases and the J gene lost 0 bases, with 5 bases spanning the gap. CDR3 protein: CASTASTDTQYF. CDR3 in DNA: TGTGCCAGCACAGCTAGCACAGATACGCAGTATTTT.

This clone occurred once. The chain has TRBV18 and TRBJ2-6; 9 bases align to TRBD1. Germline values: CDR1 KGHSH, CDR2 LQKENI. The CDR3 spans 16 residues. J gave up 0 bases and V 4 bases, and 1 base lay outside the gene matches. Here the CDR3 DNA reads TGTGCCAGCTCACGACAGGGGGGCTCTGGGGCCAACGTCCTGACTTTC. This encodes CASSRQGGSGANVLTF.

This rearrangement joins TRBV7-8 to TRBJ1-2; 9 nucleotides line up with TRBD1. The CDR3 has 13 amino acids. V was clipped by 3 bases and J by 8 bases; unmatched bases: 4. Germline V gene data show CDR1 as SGHVS and CDR2 as FQNEAQ. CDR3 coding DNA: TGTGCCAGCAGCTTCGGACAGGGGAACGGCTACACCTTC. It translates to CASSFGQGNGYTF.

The rearrangement links TRBV27 to TRBJ2-1; D remains unclear. Trimming removed 1 base from V and 4 bases from J, with 14 bases in between. The germline V gene has CDR1 MNHEY and CDR2 SMNVEV (reference sequence). The CDR3 loop spans 16 amino acids. The CDR3 loop is CASSLYLSPEYNEQFF. The CDR3 bases are TGTGCCAGCAGTTTATATCTCAGCCCCGAATACAATGAGCAGTTCTTC.

The rearrangement uses TRBV6-5 and TRBJ2-2; D is unresolved. The CDR3 loop spans 15 amino acids. Germline loops: CDR1 MNHEY, CDR2 SVGAGI. V lost 6 bases, J lost 0 bases, and 11 bases lay in between. CDR3 in amino acids: CASSQHPTNTGELFF. In DNA, the CDR3 is TGTGCCAGCAGCCAACATCCGACGAACACCGGGGAGCTGTTTTTT.

V is TRBV7-2 and J is TRBJ2-7; D remains unclear. The CDR3 is 13 residues long. Germline-derived CDR1 and CDR2 are SGHTA and FQGNSA. V was trimmed by 2 bases and J by 3 bases, leaving 8 bases between them. The CDR3 reads CASSLTPHYEQYF. The CDR3 nucleotides are TGTGCCAGCAGCTTAACTCCACACTACGAGCAGTACTTC. The complete variable domain, with remaining parts taken from reference TRBV7-2 and TRBJ2-7, reads GAGVSQSPSNKVTEKGKDVELRCDPISGHTALYWYRQSLGQGLEFLIYFQGNSAPDKSGLPSDRFSAERTGGSVSTLTIQRTQQEDSAVYLCASSLTPHYEQYFGPGTRLTVT.

This clone was found many times. The V and J genes are TRBV16 and TRBJ1-1; TRBD1 agrees at 9 bases. The CDR3 has 14 residues. The V gene's germline CDR1 is KGHSY and CDR2 FQNENV. Unmatched junction bases numbered 5, after V lost 5 bases and J lost 4 bases. The DNA of the CDR3 is TGTGCCAGCAGCTTACGGACAGGGGTCACTGAAGCTTTCTTT. It encodes CASSLRTGVTEAFF.

J is TRBJ2-7 and V is TRBV7-6; no firm D call. The CDR3 is 11 residues long. V lost 0 bases, J lost 7 bases, and 4 bases lay in between. In germline, CDR1 is SGHVS, CDR2 FNYEAQ. CDR3 DNA sequence: TGTGCCAGCAGCTTAGCAGGGGAGCAGTACTTC. This gives the protein CASSLAGEQYF.

This chain connects TRBV14 to TRBJ2-1; tentatively, D is TRBD2 (5 bases). Trimming took 1 base from V and 11 from J, leaving 15 bases between them. The germline V gene encodes CDR1 SGHDN and CDR2 FVKESK. The CDR3 loop spans 14 amino acids. CDR3 in DNA: TGTGCCAGCAGCCAAGGAAGGACTGCCATACAGCAGTTCTTC. This codes for CASSQGRTAIQQFF.

This chain joins TRBV7-9 and TRBJ1-3; 12 bases fit TRBD1. Germline V gene lookup returns CDR1 SEHNR and CDR2 FQNEAQ (reference sequence). The J segment lost 1 base and the V segment lost 5 bases, leaving 6 bases of the junction unmatched. CDR3 length: 17 amino acids. CDR3 amino acids: CASSQSGQGASGNTIYF. In DNA form, the CDR3 reads TGTGCCAGCAGCCAATCGGGACAGGGGGCGTCTGGAAACACCATATATTTT.

This clone was observed many times. V usage is TRBV5-4 and J usage is TRBJ1-3; a possible D gene is TRBD1 (6 bases). V lost 3 bases and J 2 bases, leaving 9 bases between the germline ends. This CDR3 is built from 14 residues. Germline V gene data show CDR1 as SGHNT and CDR2 as YYREEE (reference sequence). CDR3 region: CASSSTGTGNTIYF. The CDR3 coding sequence is TGTGCCAGCAGCTCAACAGGGACTGGAAACACCATATATTTT.

Comment on this clone: Other nucleotide sequences in the sample specify the same CDR3. The chain joins TRBV7-8 to TRBJ2-5, with D uncertain. Germline-derived CDR1 and CDR2 are SGHVS and FQNEAQ. Trimming removed 5 bases at V and 1 base at J, with 17 bases between. The CDR3 sequence is 16 residues long. The CDR3 region has the DNA TGTGCCAGCAGCACCCTTTCGCAACAAGGCCAAGAGACCCAGTACTTC. Translation gives CASSTLSQQGQETQYF.

The CDR3, as DNA: TGTGCCAGCAGTTTTCGACAGGCCCGGACCCAGTACTTC. It encodes CASSFRQARTQYF. V gene TRBV27 combines with J gene TRBJ2-5; possibly TRBD1 for D (6 bases). Per germline, CDR1 MNHEY and CDR2 SMNVEV (reference sequence). V lost 3 bases and J 7 bases, leaving 12 bases between the germline ends. The CDR3 extends over 13 amino acids.

The V gene is TRBV7-6, the J gene TRBJ2-1; the match to TRBD1 covers 7 bases. The CDR3 is 14 residues long. From germline, CDR1 is SGHVS and CDR2 FNYEAQ. With 4 bases clipped from V and 4 bases from J, the junction kept 4 bases outside the gene matches. The CDR3 coding sequence is TGTGCCAGCAGCTCCAGGGACAGATACAATGAGCAGTTCTTC. Translation gives CASSSRDRYNEQFF.

This clone was counted ten times or more. The chain carries TRBV11-2 and TRBJ2-7, with D uncertain. This CDR3 spans 12 amino acids. V was cut by 4 bases and J by 3 bases, with 7 bases left in between. The germline V gene encodes CDR1 SGHAT and CDR2 FQNNGV. The CDR3 reads CASSSQNYEQYF. DNA of the CDR3: TGTGCCAGCAGCTCACAGAACTACGAGCAGTACTTC.

On this clone: Different DNA sequences within this sample yield the same CDR3. The DNA of the CDR3 is TGTGCCAGCAGCTTGGGAGGCAGCACAGATACGCAGTATTTT. It is translated as CASSLGGSTDTQYF. The V call is TRBV5-4, the J call TRBJ2-3; D is unresolved. The CDR3 covers 14 residues. CDR1 is SGHNT, CDR2 YYREEE, per germline (reference sequence). Trimming cost V 0 bases and J 0 bases, with 5 bases left between them.

The V call is TRBV5-1, the J call TRBJ1-1; no firm D call. This CDR3 is 12 amino acids long. V lost 3 bases, J lost 6 bases, and 9 bases lay in between. Per the germline V gene, CDR1 is SGHRS and CDR2 is YFSETQ. Here the CDR3 reads CASSSTLSEAFF. In DNA, the CDR3 is TGCGCCAGCAGCTCCACCCTTTCTGAAGCTTTCTTT.